Presented here are 30 T cell receptor beta chains from one specimen sequenced in a study of PD-1 blockade in classical Hodgkin lymphoma. Measured with immunoSEQ multiplex PCR; TCRdb has only the in-frame clones, and not every one. The table includes fewer than 70,000 clones, 88% detected once. Brentuximab vedotin exposure varied, and every patient relapsed after autologous stem cell transplantation. Specimen: peripheral blood mononuclear cells (PBMCs), collected before the second cycle of nivolumab. Receptors were obtained from a human donor with classical Hodgkin lymphoma.

This chain links TRBV2 with TRBJ2-3; D is ambiguous. This CDR3 is built from 13 residues. Germline CDR1 reads SNHLY; CDR2 reads FYNNEI. V lost 0 bases and J 2 bases, leaving 3 bases between the germline ends. CDR3 loop: CASSEAFTDTQYF. The CDR3 nucleotides are TGTGCCAGCAGTGAAGCGTTCACAGATACGCAGTATTTT. Variable domain in full (rest from reference TRBV2 and TRBJ2-3): EPEVTQTPSHQVTQMGQEVILRCVPISNHLYFYWYRQILGQKVEFLVSFYNNEISEKSEIFDDQFSVERPDGSNFTLKIRSTKLEDSAMYFCASSEAFTDTQYFGPGTRLTVL.

The gene calls are TRBV21-1 and TRBJ1-5; the D segment call TRBD1 is taken from the table without a DNA check. TRBV21-1 is a recognized pseudogene. There are 14 residues in the CDR3. The CDR3 sequence is CASSKTVPHAPQHF. The CDR3 nucleotides are TGTGCCAGCAGCAAAACAGTTCCTCATGCGCCCCAGCATTTT.

J is TRBJ2-3 and V is TRBV28; 15 positions match TRBD2. The CDR3 has 17 amino acids. The V gene end was trimmed by 4 bases and the J gene end by 6 bases; junction bases not matched to a gene: 8. Germline CDR1 is MDHEN and CDR2 is SYDVKM. DNA for the CDR3: TGTGCCAGCAGTTGGGGGACTAGCGGGGGGCAGTCGGATACGCAGTATTTT. Protein: CASSWGTSGGQSDTQYF.

This chain uses TRBV2 with TRBJ1-4; 10 bases are a match to TRBD1. CDR1 and CDR2 from the germline V gene are SNHLY and FYNNEI. The junction had 1 base not matched to a gene; V was cut back by 8 bases and J by 1 base. The CDR3 covers 14 residues. DNA of the CDR3: TGTGCCAGCCGGGACAGGGGAACTAATGAAAAACTGTTTTTT. Translating it yields CASRDRGTNEKLFF.

This clone was seen only once. The genes are TRBV7-3 and TRBJ1-5, with D perhaps TRBD1 (5 bases). The CDR3 spans 16 residues. V gave up 5 bases and J gave up 2 bases, with 16 bases separating them. Per the germline V gene, CDR1 is SGHTA and CDR2 is FQGTGA. CDR3 loop: CASSAGRTGGNQPQHF. The CDR3 DNA reads as TGTGCCAGCAGCGCAGGACGAACGGGGGGCAATCAGCCCCAGCATTTT. Based on the CDR3 plus reference TRBV7-3 and TRBJ1-5, the full variable domain is GAGVSQTPSNKVTEKGKYVELRCDPISGHTALYWYRQSLGQGPEFLIYFQGTGAADDSGLPNDRFFAVRPEGSVSTLKIQRTERGDSAVYLCASSAGRTGGNQPQHFGDGTRLSIL.

V usage is TRBV9 and J usage is TRBJ1-6; D may be TRBD1 (5 bases). Trimming pared 2 bases from V and 0 bases from J, leaving 9 bases between. From germline, CDR1 is SGDLS and CDR2 YYNGEE. This CDR3 has 16 residues. The CDR3 region is CASSVQGSSYNSPLHF. The CDR3 DNA sequence: TGTGCCAGCAGCGTCCAGGGAAGCTCCTATAATTCACCCCTCCACTTT.

V gene TRBV6-1 combines with J gene TRBJ1-5; D perhaps matches TRBD1 (5 bases). CDR3 length: 14 amino acids. In germline, CDR1 is MNHNS, CDR2 SASEGT. Trimming left V 2 bases short and J 4 bases short, with 9 bases between. For the CDR3, the DNA is TGTGCCAGCAGTGAACTCAGGGTGAATCAGCCCCAGCATTTT. Translation: CASSELRVNQPQHF.

The rearrangement uses TRBV11-2 and TRBJ1-3; D gene ambiguous. Germline assignment: CDR1 SGHAT and CDR2 FQNNGV. Trimming shortened V by 2 bases and J by 0 bases, and 14 bases separated the two germline ends. The CDR3 has 17 amino acids. The CDR3: CASSLSAQRTSGNTIYF. DNA for the CDR3: TGTGCCAGCAGCTTATCAGCCCAACGCACCTCTGGAAACACCATATATTTT.

The chain is built from TRBV18 and TRBJ2-7, with 12 bases identical to TRBD1. V lost 6 bases and J lost 0; bases outside the gene matches: 9. Germline V lookup: CDR1 KGHSH, CDR2 LQKENI. The CDR3 is 17 amino acids. CDR3 in DNA: TGTGCCAGCTCGCCGGGACAGGGGGCGAAGGTCTCCTACGAGCAGTACTTC. Residues: CASSPGQGAKVSYEQYF.

The chain combines TRBV5-1 with TRBJ2-7; 9 nucleotides line up with TRBD2. The junction had 6 bases not matched to a gene; V was cut back by 2 bases and J by 6 bases. Germline lookup yields CDR1 SGHRS and CDR2 YFSETQ. The CDR3 totals 14 residues. The chain's CDR3 is CASSLTAGGSEQYF. In nucleotides, the CDR3 is TGCGCCAGCAGCTTAACAGCGGGGGGATCCGAGCAGTACTTC.

This chain uses TRBV29-1 with TRBJ1-2; D ambiguous. V was trimmed by 2 bases and J by 5 bases, leaving 6 bases between them. This CDR3 contains 11 residues. The germline V gene has CDR1 SQVTM and CDR2 ANQGSEA. Here the CDR3 reads CSVEPEYGYTF. In nucleotides, the CDR3 is TGCAGCGTTGAACCCGAGTATGGCTACACCTTC.

The chain combines TRBV6-5 with TRBJ1-6; 7 bases line up with TRBD1. The germline gives CDR1 MNHEY, CDR2 SVGAGI. This CDR3 comprises 16 residues. The ends lost 3 bases at V and 7 bases at J; junction bases unmatched: 9. CDR3 sequence (DNA): TGTGCCAGCAGTTATACGAGACAGGGCGACAATTCACCCCTCCACTTT. This translates into CASSYTRQGDNSPLHF.

The V call is TRBV7-2, the J call TRBJ1-1; TRBD1 is a possible D gene (5 bases). Germline V gene data show CDR1 as SGHTA and CDR2 as FQGNSA. This CDR3 is 15 amino acids long. V lost 0 bases to trimming and J lost 4 bases, with 12 bases between them. CDR3 region: CASSLARGTVTEAFF. The CDR3 coding sequence is TGTGCCAGCAGCTTAGCGCGGGGGACGGTCACTGAAGCTTTCTTT.

This chain joins TRBV2 and TRBJ1-2; D possibly corresponds to TRBD1 (5 bases). V gave up 7 bases and J gave up 4 bases, with 16 bases separating them. The CDR3 loop spans 14 amino acids. CDR1 and CDR2 (germline): SNHLY, FYNNEI. CDR3 loop: CASNAGGGGYGYTF. The CDR3 coding sequence is TGTGCCAGCAATGCTGGGGGGGGTGGCTATGGCTACACCTTC. Variable domain in full (rest from reference TRBV2 and TRBJ1-2): EPEVTQTPSHQVTQMGQEVILRCVPISNHLYFYWYRQILGQKVEFLVSFYNNEISEKSEIFDDQFSVERPDGSNFTLKIRSTKLEDSAMYFCASNAGGGGYGYTFGSGTRLTVV.

Concerning this clone itself: The sample contains more than one DNA sequence encoding this CDR3. CDR3 sequence: CASSLGSSGNTIYF. The CDR3 DNA sequence: TGCGCCAGCAGCTTAGGAAGCTCTGGAAACACCATATATTTT. The V call is TRBV5-1, the J call TRBJ1-3; D ambiguous. V was clipped by 2 bases and J by 0 bases, with 6 bases between them. Looked up from germline, CDR1 is SGHRS and CDR2 is YFSETQ. This CDR3 is built from 14 residues. Complete variable domain (other parts from reference TRBV5-1 and TRBJ1-3): KAGVTQTPRYLIKTRGQQVTLSCSPISGHRSVSWYQQTPGQGLQFLFEYFSETQRNKGNFPGRFSGRQFSNSRSEMNVSTLELGDSALYLCASSLGSSGNTIYFGEGSWLTVV.

The V and J genes are TRBV10-2 and TRBJ1-2, with TRBD1 identical over 7 bases. Losses at the gene ends were 7 bases for V and 4 bases for J; bases not matched to a gene: 9. The CDR3 loop spans 14 amino acids. Germline V gene data show CDR1 as WSHSY and CDR2 as SAAADI. CDR3 residues: CASNQGGGRYGYTF. The DNA of the CDR3 is TGCGCCAGCAACCAGGGGGGGGGCCGCTATGGCTACACCTTC.

The chain has TRBV11-2 and TRBJ2-1; 7 positions agree with TRBD1. CDR1 is SGHAT, CDR2 FQNNGV, per germline. Losses at the gene ends were 6 bases for V and 0 bases for J; bases not matched to a gene: 5. The CDR3 covers 15 residues. The CDR3 here is CASRPTGSSYNEQFF. As DNA, the CDR3 is TGTGCCAGCAGGCCGACAGGGAGCTCCTACAATGAGCAGTTCTTC.

The chain uses TRBV28 and TRBJ1-5; 7 bases are a match to TRBD1. The CDR3 loop spans 15 amino acids. Germline loops: CDR1 MDHEN, CDR2 SYDVKM. Germline trimming cut 6 bases from V and 4 bases from J; bases unmatched to any gene: 9. The DNA for the CDR3 is TGTGCCAGCAGAAGCCAGGGGGAAGGGAATCAGCCCCAGCATTTT. This encodes CASRSQGEGNQPQHF.

V usage is TRBV5-1 and J usage is TRBJ1-4; 7 bases map to TRBD1. This CDR3 is built from 14 residues. V shed 4 bases, J shed 7 bases, and the junction held 7 bases outside the gene matches. The V gene's germline CDR1 is SGHRS and CDR2 YFSETQ. The CDR3 is CASSADRWGEKLFF. DNA for the CDR3: TGCGCCAGCAGCGCGGACAGGTGGGGTGAAAAACTGTTTTTT.

The chain couples TRBV4-1 to TRBJ1-4; unclear D gene. The CDR3 spans 15 residues. Trimming stripped 1 base from V and 5 bases from J, with 11 bases between. Germline lookup yields CDR1 MGHRA and CDR2 YSYEKL. CDR3 coding DNA: TGCGCCAGCAGCCAAGGGACGGCTCCAAATGAAAAACTGTTTTTT. The encoded protein is CASSQGTAPNEKLFF.

The gene calls are TRBV11-2 and TRBJ1-6, with D perhaps TRBD1 (5 bases). The V end lost 3 bases, the J end lost 3 bases, and 15 bases lay between the germline ends. Germline CDR1 and CDR2: SGHAT and FQNNGV. The CDR3 is 17 residues long. CDR3 residues: CASSFEAGRFYNSPLHF. The CDR3 nucleotides are TGTGCCAGCAGCTTTGAGGCAGGGAGGTTCTATAATTCACCCCTCCACTTT.

This sequence joins TRBV19 and TRBJ2-2; maybe TRBD1 (6 bases). The V gene lost 7 bases and the J gene lost 4 bases, with 10 bases spanning the gap. The CDR3 is made up of 13 amino acids. Germline CDR1 is LNHDA and CDR2 is SQIVND (reference sequence). This CDR3 is CASTYRVTGELFF. Written as DNA, the CDR3 is TGTGCCAGTACCTACAGGGTCACCGGGGAGCTGTTTTTT. The full variable domain, its missing parts supplied by reference TRBV19 and TRBJ2-2, is DGGITQSPKYLFRKEGQNVTLSCEQNLNHDAMYWYRQDPGQGLRLIYYSQIVNDFQKGDIAEGYSVSREKKESFPLTVTSAQKNPTAFYLCASTYRVTGELFFGEGSRLTVL.

The CDR3 DNA sequence: TGTGCCAGCACAGGGGGCGGACCAGATACGCAGTATTTT. Translating it yields CASTGGGPDTQYF. The chain carries TRBV6-6 and TRBJ2-3; TRBD1 agrees at 8 bases. The V gene's germline CDR1 is MNHNY and CDR2 SVGAGI (reference sequence). This CDR3 is 13 amino acids long. V lost 7 bases to trimming and J lost 4 bases; unmatched junction nucleotides: 4.

The chain combines TRBV6-6 with TRBJ1-4, with TRBD1 as a possible D gene (5 bases). Germline-derived CDR1 and CDR2 are MNHNY and SVGAGI (reference sequence). Trimming removed 7 bases at V and 6 bases at J, with 15 bases between. This CDR3 has 14 residues. The CDR3 sequence is CASIMGLGDEKLFF. CDR3 sequence (DNA): TGTGCCAGCATAATGGGGTTAGGGGATGAAAAACTGTTTTTT.

This chain joins TRBV5-1 and TRBJ2-6; D may correspond to TRBD1 or TRBD2 (5 bases each). Germline CDR1 reads SGHRS; CDR2 reads YFSETQ. V lost 4 bases, J lost 4 bases, and 12 bases lay in between. This CDR3 has 15 amino acids. The CDR3 DNA sequence: TGCGCCAGCAGCACTGAGGGGTCGGGGGCCAACGTCCTGACTTTC. This translates into CASSTEGSGANVLTF.

The chain links TRBV7-8 to TRBJ1-6; D remains unclear. Germline-derived CDR1 and CDR2 are SGHVS and FQNEAQ. Trimming pared 5 bases from V and 7 bases from J, leaving 12 bases between. The CDR3 has 14 residues. This CDR3 is CASSLDLGNSPLHF. The CDR3, as DNA: TGTGCCAGCAGCCTAGACCTCGGGAATTCACCCCTCCACTTT.

The chain joins TRBV29-1 to TRBJ2-4, with D unresolved. Deletions cut 6 bases from V and 1 base from J, with 10 bases between. The CDR3 is made up of 13 amino acids. The germline CDR1 and CDR2 sequences are SQVTM and ANQGSEA. CDR3 sequence (DNA): TGCAGCGTGCCGGACGGGGCCAAAAACATTCAGTACTTC. Its protein is CSVPDGAKNIQYF.

The chain recombines TRBV6-6 with TRBJ1-5, with D perhaps matching TRBD1 (6 bases). Germline V gives CDR1 MNHNY, CDR2 SVGAGI (reference sequence). This CDR3 has 16 residues. V was shortened by 6 bases and J by 0 bases, with 15 bases between the two germline ends. The CDR3 DNA reads TGTGCCAGCAGGACGTCAACAGGGAATAGCAATCAGCCCCAGCATTTT. Residues: CASRTSTGNSNQPQHF.

This clone occurred once. This chain joins TRBV9 and TRBJ1-1; D is unclear. Germline CDR1 and CDR2: SGDLS and YYNGEE. The CDR3 loop spans 12 amino acids. V dropped 4 bases and J dropped 1 base, with 5 bases sitting between them. The CDR3 DNA reads as TGTGCCAGCAGCCCCCAGAACACTGAAGCTTTCTTT. Protein product: CASSPQNTEAFF.

The chain uses TRBV6-6 and TRBJ2-3; unclear D gene. Germline-derived CDR1 and CDR2 are MNHNY and SVGAGI (reference sequence). The CDR3 sequence is 13 residues long. The V gene lost 3 bases and the J gene lost 0 bases, with 4 bases spanning the gap. Here the CDR3 reads CASSYYSTDTQYF. The DNA of the CDR3 is TGTGCCAGCAGTTATTACAGCACAGATACGCAGTATTTT.